This T cell receptor beta chain came from a study of T cells in Graves' hyperthyroidism and ophthalmopathy. This clonotype was observed at least ten times. TCR beta CDR3 regions were amplified from RNA transcripts. Researchers ran a first-round RT-PCR on the TCR CDR3 using the HTBI primer set. MiXCR was run by TCRdb on the multiplex PCR reads, yielding one entry per CDR3 protein. The sample has around 500,000 distinct CDR3 sequences, 14% seen once. Hyperthyroidism of Graves' type that showed no ophthalmopathy progression within 18 months was stable. PBMCs were obtained from roughly 10 ml fresh peripheral blood. The specimen was blood. This TCR was recovered from a woman aged 40 to 50 with Graves' hyperthyroidism.

The CDR3 nucleotides read TGTGCCAGCAGCATGAACGGGGGCTACGAGCAGTACTTC. It codes for CASSMNGGYEQYF. V is TRBV2 and J is TRBJ2-7; weak D call: TRBD2 (6 bases). In germline, CDR1 is SNHLY, CDR2 FYNNEI. The CDR3 length is 13 residues. The ends were cut back, 6 bases at V and 3 bases at J, with 12 bases in the middle. The variable domain in full, completed from reference TRBV2 and TRBJ2-7, reads EPEVTQTPSHQVTQMGQEVILRCVPISNHLYFYWYRQILGQKVEFLVSFYNNEISEKSEIFDDQFSVERPDGSNFTLKIRSTKLEDSAMYFCASSMNGGYEQYFGPGTRLTVT.